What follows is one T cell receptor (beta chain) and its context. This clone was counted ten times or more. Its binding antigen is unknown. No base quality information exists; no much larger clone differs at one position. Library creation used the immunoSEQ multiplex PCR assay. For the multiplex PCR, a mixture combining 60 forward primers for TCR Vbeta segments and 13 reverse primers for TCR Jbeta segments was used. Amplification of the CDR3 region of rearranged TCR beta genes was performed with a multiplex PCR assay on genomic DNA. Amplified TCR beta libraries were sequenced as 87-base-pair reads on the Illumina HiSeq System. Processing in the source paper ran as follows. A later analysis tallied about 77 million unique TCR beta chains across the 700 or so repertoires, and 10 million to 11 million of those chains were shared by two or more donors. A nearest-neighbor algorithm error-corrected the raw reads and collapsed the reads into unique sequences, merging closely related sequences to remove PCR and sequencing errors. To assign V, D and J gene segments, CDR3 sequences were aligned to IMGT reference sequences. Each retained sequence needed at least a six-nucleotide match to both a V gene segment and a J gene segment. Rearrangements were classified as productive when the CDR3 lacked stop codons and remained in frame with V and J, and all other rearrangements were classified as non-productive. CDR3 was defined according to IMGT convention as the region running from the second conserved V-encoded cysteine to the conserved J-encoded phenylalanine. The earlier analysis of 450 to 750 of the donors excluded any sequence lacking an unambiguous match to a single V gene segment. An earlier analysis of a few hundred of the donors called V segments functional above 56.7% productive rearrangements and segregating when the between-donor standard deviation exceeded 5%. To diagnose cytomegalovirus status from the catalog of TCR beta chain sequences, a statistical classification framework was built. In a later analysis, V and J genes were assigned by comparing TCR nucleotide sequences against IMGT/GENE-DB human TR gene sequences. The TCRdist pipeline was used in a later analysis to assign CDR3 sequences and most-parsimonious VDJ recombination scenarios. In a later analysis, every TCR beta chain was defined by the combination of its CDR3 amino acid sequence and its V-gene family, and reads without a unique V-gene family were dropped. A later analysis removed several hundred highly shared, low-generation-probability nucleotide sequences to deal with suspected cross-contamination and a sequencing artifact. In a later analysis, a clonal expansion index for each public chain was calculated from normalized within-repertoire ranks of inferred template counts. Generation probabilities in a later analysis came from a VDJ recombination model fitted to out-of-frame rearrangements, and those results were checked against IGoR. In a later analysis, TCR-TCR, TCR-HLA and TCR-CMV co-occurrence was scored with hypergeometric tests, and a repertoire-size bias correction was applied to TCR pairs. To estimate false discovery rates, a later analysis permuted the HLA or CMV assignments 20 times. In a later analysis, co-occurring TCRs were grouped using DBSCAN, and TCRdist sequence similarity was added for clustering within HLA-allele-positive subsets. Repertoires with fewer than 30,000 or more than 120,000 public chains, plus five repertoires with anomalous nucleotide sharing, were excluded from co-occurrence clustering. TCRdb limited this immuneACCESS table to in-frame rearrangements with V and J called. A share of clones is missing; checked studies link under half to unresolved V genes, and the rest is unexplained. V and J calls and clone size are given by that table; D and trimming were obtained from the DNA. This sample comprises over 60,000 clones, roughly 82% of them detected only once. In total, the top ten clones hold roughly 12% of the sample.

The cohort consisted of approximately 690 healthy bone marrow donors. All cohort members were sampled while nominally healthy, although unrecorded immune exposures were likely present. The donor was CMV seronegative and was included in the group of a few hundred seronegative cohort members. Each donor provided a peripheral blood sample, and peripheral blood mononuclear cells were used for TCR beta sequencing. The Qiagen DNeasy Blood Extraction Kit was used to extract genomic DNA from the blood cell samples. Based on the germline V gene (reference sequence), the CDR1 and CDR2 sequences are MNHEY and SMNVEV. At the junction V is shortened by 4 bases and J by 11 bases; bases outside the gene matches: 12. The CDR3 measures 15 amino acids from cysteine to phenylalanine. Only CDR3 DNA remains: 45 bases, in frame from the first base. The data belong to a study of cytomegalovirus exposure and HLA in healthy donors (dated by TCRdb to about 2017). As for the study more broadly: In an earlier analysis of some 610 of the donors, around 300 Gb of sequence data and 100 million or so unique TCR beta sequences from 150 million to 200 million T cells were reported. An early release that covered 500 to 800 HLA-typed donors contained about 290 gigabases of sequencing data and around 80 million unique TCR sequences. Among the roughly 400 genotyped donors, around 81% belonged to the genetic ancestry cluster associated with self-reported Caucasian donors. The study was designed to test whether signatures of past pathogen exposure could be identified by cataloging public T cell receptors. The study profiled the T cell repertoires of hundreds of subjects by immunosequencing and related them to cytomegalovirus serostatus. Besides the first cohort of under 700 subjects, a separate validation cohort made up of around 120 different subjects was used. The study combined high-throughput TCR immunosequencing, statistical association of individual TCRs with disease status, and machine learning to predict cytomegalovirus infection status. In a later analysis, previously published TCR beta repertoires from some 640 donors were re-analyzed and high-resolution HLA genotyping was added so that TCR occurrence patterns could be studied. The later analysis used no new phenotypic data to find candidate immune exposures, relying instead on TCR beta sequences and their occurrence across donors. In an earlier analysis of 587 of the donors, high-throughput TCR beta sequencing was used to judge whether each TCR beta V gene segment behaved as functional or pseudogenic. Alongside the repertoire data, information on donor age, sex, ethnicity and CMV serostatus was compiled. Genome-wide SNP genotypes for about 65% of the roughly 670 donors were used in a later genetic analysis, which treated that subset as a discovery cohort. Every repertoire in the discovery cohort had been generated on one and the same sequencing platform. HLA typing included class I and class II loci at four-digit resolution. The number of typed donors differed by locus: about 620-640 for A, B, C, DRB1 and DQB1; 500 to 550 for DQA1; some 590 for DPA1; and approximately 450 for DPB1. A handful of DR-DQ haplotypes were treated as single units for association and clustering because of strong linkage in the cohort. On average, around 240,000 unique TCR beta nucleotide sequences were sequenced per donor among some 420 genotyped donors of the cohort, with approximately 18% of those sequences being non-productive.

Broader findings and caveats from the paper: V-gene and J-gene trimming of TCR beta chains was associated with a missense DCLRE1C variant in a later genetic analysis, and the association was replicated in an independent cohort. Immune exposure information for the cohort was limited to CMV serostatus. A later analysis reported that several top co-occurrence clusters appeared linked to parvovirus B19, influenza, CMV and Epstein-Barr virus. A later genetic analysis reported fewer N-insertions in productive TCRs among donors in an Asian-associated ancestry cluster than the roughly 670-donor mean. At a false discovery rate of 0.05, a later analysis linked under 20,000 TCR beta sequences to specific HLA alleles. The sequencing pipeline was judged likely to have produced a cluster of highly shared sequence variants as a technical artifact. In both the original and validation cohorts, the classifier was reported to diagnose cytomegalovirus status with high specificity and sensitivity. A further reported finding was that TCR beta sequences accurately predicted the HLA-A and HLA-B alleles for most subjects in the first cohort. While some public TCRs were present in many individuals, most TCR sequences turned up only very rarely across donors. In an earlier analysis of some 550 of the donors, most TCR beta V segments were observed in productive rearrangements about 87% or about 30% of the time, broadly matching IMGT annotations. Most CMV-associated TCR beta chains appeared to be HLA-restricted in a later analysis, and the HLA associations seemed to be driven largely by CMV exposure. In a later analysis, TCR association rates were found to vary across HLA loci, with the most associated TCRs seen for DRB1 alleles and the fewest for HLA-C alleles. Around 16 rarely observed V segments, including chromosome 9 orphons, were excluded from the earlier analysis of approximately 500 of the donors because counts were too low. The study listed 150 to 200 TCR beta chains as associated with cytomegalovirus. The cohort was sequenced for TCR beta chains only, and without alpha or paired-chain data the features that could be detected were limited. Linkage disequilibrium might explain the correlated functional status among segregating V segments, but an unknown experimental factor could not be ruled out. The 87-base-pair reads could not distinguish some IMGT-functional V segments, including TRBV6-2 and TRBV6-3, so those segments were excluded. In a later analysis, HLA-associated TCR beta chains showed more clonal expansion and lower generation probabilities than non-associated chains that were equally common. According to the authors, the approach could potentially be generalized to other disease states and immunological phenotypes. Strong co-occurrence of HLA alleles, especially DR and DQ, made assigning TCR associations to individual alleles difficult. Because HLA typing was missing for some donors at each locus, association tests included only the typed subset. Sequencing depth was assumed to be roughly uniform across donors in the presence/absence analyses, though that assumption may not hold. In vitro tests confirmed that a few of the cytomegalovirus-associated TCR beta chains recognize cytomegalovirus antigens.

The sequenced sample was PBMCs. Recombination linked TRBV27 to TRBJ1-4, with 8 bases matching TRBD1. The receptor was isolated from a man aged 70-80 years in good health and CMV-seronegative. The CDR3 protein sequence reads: CASSSTPDRVQKLFF. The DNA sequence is TGTGCCAGCAGTTCCACACCGGACAGGGTTCAGAAACTGTTTTTT.